These T cell receptor beta chains were read from a single sample in a study of Ad26.COV2.S vaccination and SARS-CoV-2 variants. Here immunoSEQ multiplex PCR was the method, and the copy in TCRdb shows in-frame clones only, minus some. The data hold a few hundred thousand clones, with around 92% observed a single time. The input for sequencing was peripheral blood, taken in a trial of Ad26.COV2.S vaccine versus placebo. All receptors derive from a person between 18 and 60 years old who received the Ad26.COV2.S COVID-19 vaccine or a placebo. Each CDR3 is given with its conserved first and last residue. D genes are given only for firm matches. Size tells how often a clone was seen (once, few, many) or the class of an expanded clone, and some rows leave it out.

CDR3 DNA	CDR3 protein	D gene	V gene	clone size	J gene
TGTGCCAGCAGCGTACATGACAGTAATTCACCCCTCCACTTT	CASSVHDSNSPLHF	.	TRBV9	.	TRBJ1-6
TGTGCCAGCAGCCAAGTAGACAGGGTCGGCACCGGGGAGCTGTTTTTT	CASSQVDRVGTGELFF	TRBD1	TRBV3-1/TRBV3-2	.	TRBJ2-2
TGTGCCAGTAGTACGGCCATGTACAATGAGCAGTTCTTC	CASSTAMYNEQFF	.	TRBV19	.	TRBJ2-1
TGTGCCAGCAGCCAATACTTAGGGTCGACCTACGAGCAGTACTTC	CASSQYLGSTYEQYF	.	TRBV3-1/TRBV3-2	.	TRBJ2-7
TGTGCCAGTAGTATCAGGGTTGACTATGGCTACACCTTC	CASSIRVDYGYTF	.	TRBV19	.	TRBJ1-2
TGTGCCAGCACCGGAGGGGACTCTTGGGAAGCTTTCTTT	CASTGGDSWEAFF	.	TRBV2	.	TRBJ1-1
TGTGCCAGTAGTATTTCACGGGGGTCGCCTCAGCCCCAGCATTTT	CASSISRGSPQPQHF	.	TRBV19	.	TRBJ1-5
TGTGCCAGCTCACCTCCCATGAACACTGAAGCTTTCTTT	CASSPPMNTEAFF	.	TRBV18	.	TRBJ1-1
TGCGCCAGCAGCCAAGGCACGACCAAAAACATTCAGTACTTC	CASSQGTTKNIQYF	.	TRBV4-1	.	TRBJ2-4
TGTGCCAGTAGTGGCGCGACACCCGAGACCCACAATCAGCCCCAGCATTTT	CASSGATPETHNQPQHF	.	TRBV19	.	TRBJ1-5
TGCGCCAGCAGCGAGACAGGGGAACGCAATCAGCCCCAGCATTTT	CASSETGERNQPQHF	TRBD1	TRBV5-1	once	TRBJ1-5
TGTGCCAGCAGTCGGGGGACAGGGATGCAGTACTTC	CASSRGTGMQYF	TRBD1	TRBV28	.	TRBJ2-7
TGTGCCAGCAGCCTTGACAGGGGAAACACCATATATTTT	CASSLDRGNTIYF	.	TRBV7-2	.	TRBJ1-3
TGCGCCAGCAGCCACTCAAGCAATCAGCCCCAGCATTTT	CASSHSSNQPQHF	.	TRBV4-3	.	TRBJ1-5
TGTGCCAGCAGCTCCAGGGGCTACAATCAGCCCCAGCATTTT	CASSSRGYNQPQHF	.	TRBV5-8	few	TRBJ1-5
TGTGCCAGCAGCTTGGACAGGAACTATGGCTACACCTTC	CASSLDRNYGYTF	.	TRBV5-4	.	TRBJ1-2
TGTGCCTGGAGTGTTAGGGGGGCGTATCGGGAAAAACTGTTTTTT	CAWSVRGAYREKLFF	.	TRBV30	.	TRBJ1-4
TGTGCCATCAGTGAGATCAGGGTGGAGAACACTGAAGCTTTCTTT	CAISEIRVENTEAFF	.	TRBV10-3	.	TRBJ1-1
TGTGCCAGCAGTGGGTACCAGGCTAGCACAGATACGCAGTATTTT	CASSGYQASTDTQYF	.	TRBV25-1	.	TRBJ2-3
TGCGCCAGCAGCTTGAGGGGCGGACAAGAGACCCAGTACTTC	CASSLRGGQETQYF	.	TRBV5-1	.	TRBJ2-5
TGTGCCACCAGCAGAGATGCTAGAGGCTACACCTTC	CATSRDARGYTF	.	TRBV15	.	TRBJ1-2
TGTGCCAGCAGCAAGAGCGGGGGGACCACAGATACGCAGTATTTT	CASSKSGGTTDTQYF	TRBD2	TRBV7-9	.	TRBJ2-3
TGCGCCAGCAGCCAAGATATTACACTTCGTGGTGAAAAACTGTTTTTT	CASSQDITLRGEKLFF	.	TRBV4-3	.	TRBJ1-4
TGTGCCAGCAGCCGCAGATCAGACCCCCGCCAGCATTTT	CASSRRSDPRQHF	.	TRBV3-1/TRBV3-2	.	TRBJ1-5
TGTGCCAGCAGCTTACGTTACTACTTGGGAAGGGGCAGCACAGATACGCAGTATTTT	CASSLRYYLGRGSTDTQYF	.	TRBV11-2	.	TRBJ2-3
TGTGCCAGTACCTTCGGGCTGGTAGATGGCTACACCTTC	CASTFGLVDGYTF	.	TRBV19	.	TRBJ1-2
TGCGCCAGCAGCGCCGGGACAGGGGGTAACATTCAGTACTTC	CASSAGTGGNIQYF	TRBD1	TRBV5-1	.	TRBJ2-4
TGTGCCAGCAGTCCGGACGGCCCTCGGTACGAGCAGTACTTC	CASSPDGPRYEQYF	.	TRBV6-2/TRBV6-3	.	TRBJ2-7
TGCAGCGTTGTTGGGGTGAACACTGAAGCTTTCTTT	CSVVGVNTEAFF	.	TRBV29-1	.	TRBJ1-1
TGCGCCAGCAGCAAGGACAGCTATGGCTACACCTTC	CASSKDSYGYTF	.	TRBV5-1	.	TRBJ1-2
TGTGCCAGCAGCTCCCACGGACAGGGAGTGGGTCAGCCCCAGCATTTT	CASSSHGQGVGQPQHF	TRBD1	TRBV28	.	TRBJ1-5
TGTGCCAGCAGTGTTTCGGGGATTTATGAGACCCAGTACTTC	CASSVSGIYETQYF	.	TRBV2	.	TRBJ2-5
TGTGCCAGCAGCTTAGTTGATACCGGGGAGCTGTTTTTT	CASSLVDTGELFF	.	TRBV7-9	.	TRBJ2-2
TGTGCCACGTCGGGTAAAGTAGGGAACACTGAAGCTTTCTTT	CATSGKVGNTEAFF	.	TRBV19	.	TRBJ1-1
TGCGCCAGCAGCCAACCCCCGGGACGCGTCCTGTTCTTC	CASSQPPGRVLFF	.	TRBV4-3	.	TRBJ2-1
TGTGCCAGCTCACGGACAGGGGGGTCAACTAATGAAAAACTGTTTTTT	CASSRTGGSTNEKLFF	TRBD1	TRBV18	.	TRBJ1-4
TGTGCCAGCAGCTCCGACAGTGGGGGAAACTATGGCTACACCTTC	CASSSDSGGNYGYTF	.	TRBV7-6	.	TRBJ1-2
TGCGCCAGCAGCCAGGTGGAACGGGGGGGCAATGAGCAGTTCTTC	CASSQVERGGNEQFF	TRBD2	TRBV4-3	.	TRBJ2-1
TGTGCCAGCAGTGAATTCGAGGCTAACTATGGCTACACCTTC	CASSEFEANYGYTF	.	TRBV6-1	.	TRBJ1-2
TGTGCCAGCAGTAGGGGTGAGGTAACCGGGGAGCTGTTTTTT	CASSRGEVTGELFF	.	TRBV27	.	TRBJ2-2
TGCGCCAGCAGCCAAGATCGGACAGGGGATTGGGTTGGGACTGAAGCTTTCTTT	CASSQDRTGDWVGTEAFF	TRBD1	TRBV4-1	.	TRBJ1-1
TGCGCCAGCAGTCAGGGGAGCGCAGATACGCAGTATTTT	CASSQGSADTQYF	.	TRBV5-1	.	TRBJ2-3
TGCAGCGTTGGATCTTTGGGGGGCTCCGCCACCATATATTTT	CSVGSLGGSATIYF	.	TRBV29-1	once	TRBJ1-3
TGTGCCAGCAGTCCCGCGGACAGGGTGGTAGTCAGTGATGAGACCCAGTACTTC	CASSPADRVVVSDETQYF	TRBD1	TRBV7-8	.	TRBJ2-5
TGTGCCAGCAGTTTAAGGGGCTCCTACGAGCAGTACTTC	CASSLRGSYEQYF	.	TRBV28	.	TRBJ2-7
TGTGCCAGCAGGGATCAGGAGGACTACGAGCAGTACTTC	CASRDQEDYEQYF	.	TRBV28	.	TRBJ2-7
TGCGCCAGCAGCGAGGGTAGCTGGAGACTAGCCCACGAGCAGTACTTC	CASSEGSWRLAHEQYF	TRBD2	TRBV5-1	.	TRBJ2-7
TGTGCCAGTAAGAGTTGGGAGAGCAATCAGCCCCAGCATTTT	CASKSWESNQPQHF	.	TRBV19	few	TRBJ1-5
TGTGCCAGCACCGAAAACCTGAACACTGAAGCTTTCTTT	CASTENLNTEAFF	.	TRBV13	.	TRBJ1-1
TGTGCCAGCAGTGCTCCGGGACTAGCGGGGGGGCCTGGGGAGCTGTTTTTT	CASSAPGLAGGPGELFF	TRBD2	TRBV25-1	.	TRBJ2-2
TGTGCCAGCAGCATACCGGGACTGAATCAGCCCCAGCATTTT	CASSIPGLNQPQHF	.	TRBV7-9	.	TRBJ1-5
TGTGCCAGCAGTTTATACGGGACAATAGGTCTTGGTAACTATGGCTACACCTTC	CASSLYGTIGLGNYGYTF	.	TRBV27	.	TRBJ1-2
TGTGCCAGCAGTTCGCACTACGAGCAGTACTTC	CASSSHYEQYF	.	TRBV28	.	TRBJ2-7
TGTGCCAGCAGTTACTCGAATCGGGGTAATCAGCCCCAGCATTTT	CASSYSNRGNQPQHF	.	TRBV6-5	.	TRBJ1-5
TGTGCCAGCAGACCGACAGGGGTGGTGGATACGCAGTATTTT	CASRPTGVVDTQYF	TRBD1	TRBV27	once	TRBJ2-3